The clone carrying this T cell receptor (beta chain) has only one observation. Its specificity is unknown. TCRdb independently ran MiXCR on the multiplex PCR reads; one entry per CDR3 protein. Found here are about 8,300 distinct CDR3 sequences, about 70% of them singletons; the top ten hold about 40%. This specimen belongs to a study of breast tumors, draining lymph nodes, adjacent tissues. Findings and caveats of the study: Tumor repertoires ranked between lymph nodes and nontumor tissue in diversity, with V and J gene preferences. That most tumor T cells come from lymph nodes remained unproven.

The sample was tumor-adjacent breast tissue. The sequence was collected from a female donor with breast cancer. Some clones in this sample may be carry-over from other donors' samples.

CDR3 bases: TGCGCCAGCAGCCCCGGCGACATCACACCCCTCCACTTT. Amino acid sequence: CASSPGDITPLHF. This chain links TRBV5-1 with TRBJ1-6; D gene unclear. V was pared by 4 bases and J by 11 bases, with 13 bases between. Germline-derived CDR1 and CDR2 are SGHRS and YFSETQ. The CDR3 spans 13 residues.